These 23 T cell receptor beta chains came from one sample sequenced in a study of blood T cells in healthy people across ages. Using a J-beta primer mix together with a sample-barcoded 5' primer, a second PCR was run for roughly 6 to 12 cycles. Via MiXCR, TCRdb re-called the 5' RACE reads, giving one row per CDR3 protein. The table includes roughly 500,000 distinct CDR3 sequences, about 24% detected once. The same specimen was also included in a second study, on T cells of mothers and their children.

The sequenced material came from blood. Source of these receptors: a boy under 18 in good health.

The CDR3 sequence is CASSITSGANTGELFF. The CDR3 region has the DNA TGTGCCAGCAGCATTACTAGCGGGGCGAACACCGGGGAGCTGTTTTTT. The V gene is TRBV7-3, the J gene TRBJ2-2, with TRBD2 identical over 10 bases. The CDR3 is 16 residues long. V lost 5 bases, J lost 0 bases, and 3 bases stayed unmatched. Looked up from germline, CDR1 is SGHTA and CDR2 is FQGTGA.

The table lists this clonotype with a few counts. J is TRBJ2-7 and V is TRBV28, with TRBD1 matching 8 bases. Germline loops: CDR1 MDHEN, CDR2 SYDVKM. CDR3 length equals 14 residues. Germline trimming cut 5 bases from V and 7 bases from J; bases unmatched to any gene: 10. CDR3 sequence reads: CASSGQGGRLEQYF. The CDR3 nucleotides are TGTGCCAGCAGTGGACAGGGCGGCCGGTTGGAGCAGTACTTC.

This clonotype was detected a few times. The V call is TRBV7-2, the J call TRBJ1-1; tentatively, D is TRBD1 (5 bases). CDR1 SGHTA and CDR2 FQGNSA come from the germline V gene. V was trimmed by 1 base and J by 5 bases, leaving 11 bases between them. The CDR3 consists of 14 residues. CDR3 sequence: CASSLGSGTTEAFF. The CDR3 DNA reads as TGTGCCAGCAGCTTAGGCTCCGGGACGACTGAAGCTTTCTTT.

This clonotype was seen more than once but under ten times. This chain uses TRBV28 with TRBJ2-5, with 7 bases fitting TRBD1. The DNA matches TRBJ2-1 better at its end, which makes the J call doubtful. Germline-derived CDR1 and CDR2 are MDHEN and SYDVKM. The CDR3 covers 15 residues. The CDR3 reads CASSSRDSPYNEQFF. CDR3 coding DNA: TGTGCCAGCAGTTCCCGGGACAGTCCCTACAATGAGCAGTTCTTC.

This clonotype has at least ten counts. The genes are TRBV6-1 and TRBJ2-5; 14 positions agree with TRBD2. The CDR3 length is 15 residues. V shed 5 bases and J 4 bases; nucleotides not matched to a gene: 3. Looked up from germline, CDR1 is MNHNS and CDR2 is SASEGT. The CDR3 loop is CASSKTSGGAETQYF. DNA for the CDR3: TGTGCCAGCAGTAAGACTAGCGGGGGGGCAGAGACCCAGTACTTC.

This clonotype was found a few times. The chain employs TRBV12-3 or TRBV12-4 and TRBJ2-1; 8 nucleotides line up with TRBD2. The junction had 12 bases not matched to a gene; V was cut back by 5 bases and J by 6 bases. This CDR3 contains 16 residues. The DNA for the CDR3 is TGTGCCAGCAGTCCCCGGTTAGGGGCGGGAGGCAATGAGCAGTTCTTC. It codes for CASSPRLGAGGNEQFF.

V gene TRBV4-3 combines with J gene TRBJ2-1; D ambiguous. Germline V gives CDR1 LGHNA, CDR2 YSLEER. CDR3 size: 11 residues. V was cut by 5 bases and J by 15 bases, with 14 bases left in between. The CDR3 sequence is CASSLGNSVFF. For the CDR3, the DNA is TGCGCCAGCAGCTTGGGGAATTCTGTGTTCTTC.

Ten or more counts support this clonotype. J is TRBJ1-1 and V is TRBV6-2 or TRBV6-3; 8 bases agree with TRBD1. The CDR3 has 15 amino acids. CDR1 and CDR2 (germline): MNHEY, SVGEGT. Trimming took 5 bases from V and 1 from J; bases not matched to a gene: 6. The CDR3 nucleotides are TGTGCCAGCAGTACTTGGGACAGGTGGAACACTGAAGCTTTCTTT. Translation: CASSTWDRWNTEAFF.

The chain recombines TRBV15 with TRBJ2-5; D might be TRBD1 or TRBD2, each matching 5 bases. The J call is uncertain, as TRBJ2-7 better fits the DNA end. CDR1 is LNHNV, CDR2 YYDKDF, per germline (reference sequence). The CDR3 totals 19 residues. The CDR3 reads CATSMSGAMGGQFGYEQYF. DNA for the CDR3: TGTGCCACCAGCATGTCCGGGGCCATGGGCGGTCAATTTGGATACGAGCAGTACTTC.

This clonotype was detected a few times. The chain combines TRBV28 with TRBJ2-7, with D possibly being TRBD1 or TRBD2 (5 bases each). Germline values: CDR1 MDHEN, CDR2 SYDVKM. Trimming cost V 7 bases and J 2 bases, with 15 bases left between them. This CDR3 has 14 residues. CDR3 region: CASTPGTATYEQYF. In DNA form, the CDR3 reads TGTGCCAGCACCCCAGGGACGGCGACCTACGAGCAGTACTTC.

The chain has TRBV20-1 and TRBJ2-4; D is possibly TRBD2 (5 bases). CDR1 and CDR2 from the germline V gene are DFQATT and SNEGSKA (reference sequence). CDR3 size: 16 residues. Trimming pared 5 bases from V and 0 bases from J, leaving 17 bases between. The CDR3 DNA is TGCAGTGCTCAGAATCGGGGTGATCTAGCCAAAAACATTCAGTACTTC. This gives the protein CSAQNRGDLAKNIQYF.

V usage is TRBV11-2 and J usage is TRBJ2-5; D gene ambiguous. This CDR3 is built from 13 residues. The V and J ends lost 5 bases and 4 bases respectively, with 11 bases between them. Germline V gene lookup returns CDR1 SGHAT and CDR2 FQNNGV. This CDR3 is CASSILRSETQYF. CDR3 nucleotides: TGTGCCAGCAGCATTCTAAGGTCAGAGACCCAGTACTTC. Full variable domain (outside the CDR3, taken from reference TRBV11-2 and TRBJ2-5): EAGVAQSPRYKIIEKRQSVAFWCNPISGHATLYWYQQILGQGPKLLIQFQNNGVVDDSQLPKDRFSAERLKGVDSTLKIQPAKLEDSAVYLCASSILRSETQYFGPGTRLLVL.

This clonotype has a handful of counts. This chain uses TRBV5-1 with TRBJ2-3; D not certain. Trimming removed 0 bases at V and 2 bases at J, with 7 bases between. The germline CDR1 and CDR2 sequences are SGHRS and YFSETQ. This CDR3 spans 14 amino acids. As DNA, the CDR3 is TGCGCCAGCAGCTTGGCGGATGCCACAGATACGCAGTATTTT. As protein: CASSLADATDTQYF. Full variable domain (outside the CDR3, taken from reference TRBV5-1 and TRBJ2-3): KAGVTQTPRYLIKTRGQQVTLSCSPISGHRSVSWYQQTPGQGLQFLFEYFSETQRNKGNFPGRFSGRQFSNSRSEMNVSTLELGDSALYLCASSLADATDTQYFGPGTRLTVL.

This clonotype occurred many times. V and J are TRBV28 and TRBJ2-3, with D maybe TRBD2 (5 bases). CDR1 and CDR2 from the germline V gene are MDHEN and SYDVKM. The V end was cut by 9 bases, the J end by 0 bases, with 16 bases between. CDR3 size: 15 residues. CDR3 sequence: CASHPTGVSTDTQYF. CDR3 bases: TGTGCCAGTCACCCCACCGGGGTTAGCACAGATACGCAGTATTTT.

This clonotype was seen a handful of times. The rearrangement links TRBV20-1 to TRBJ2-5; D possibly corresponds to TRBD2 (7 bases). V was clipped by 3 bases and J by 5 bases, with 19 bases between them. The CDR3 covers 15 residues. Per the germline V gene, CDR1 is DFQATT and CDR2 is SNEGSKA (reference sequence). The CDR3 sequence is CSARGGRSEAETQYF. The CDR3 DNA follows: TGCAGTGCTAGGGGGGGGCGGTCAGAGGCGGAGACCCAGTACTTC.

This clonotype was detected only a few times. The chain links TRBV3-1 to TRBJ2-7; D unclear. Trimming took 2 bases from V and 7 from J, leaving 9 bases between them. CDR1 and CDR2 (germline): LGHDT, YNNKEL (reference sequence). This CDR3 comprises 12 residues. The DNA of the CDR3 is TGTGCCAGCAGCCAAACCCGTTGGGAGCAGTACTTC. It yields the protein CASSQTRWEQYF.

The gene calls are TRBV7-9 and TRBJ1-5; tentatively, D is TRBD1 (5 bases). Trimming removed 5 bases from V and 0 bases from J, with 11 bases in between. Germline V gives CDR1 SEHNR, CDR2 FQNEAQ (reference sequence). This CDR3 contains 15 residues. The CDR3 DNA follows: TGTGCCAGCAGCCCGCGAGGGGCTAGCAATCAGCCCCAGCATTTT. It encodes CASSPRGASNQPQHF.

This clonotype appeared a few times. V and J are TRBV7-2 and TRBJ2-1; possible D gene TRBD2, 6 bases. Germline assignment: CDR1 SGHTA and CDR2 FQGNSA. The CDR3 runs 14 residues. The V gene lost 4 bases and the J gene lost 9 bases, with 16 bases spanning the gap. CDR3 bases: TGTGCCAGCAGCTCCGGGTCGCGGGAAGGTGAGCAGTTCTTC. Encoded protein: CASSSGSREGEQFF.

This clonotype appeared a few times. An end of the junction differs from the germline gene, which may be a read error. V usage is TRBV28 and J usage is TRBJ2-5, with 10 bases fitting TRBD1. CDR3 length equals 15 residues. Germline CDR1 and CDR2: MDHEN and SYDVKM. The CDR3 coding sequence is TGTGCCAGCAGGCTGGGACAGGGGTACCAAGAGACCCGGTACTTC. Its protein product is CASRLGQGYQETRYF.

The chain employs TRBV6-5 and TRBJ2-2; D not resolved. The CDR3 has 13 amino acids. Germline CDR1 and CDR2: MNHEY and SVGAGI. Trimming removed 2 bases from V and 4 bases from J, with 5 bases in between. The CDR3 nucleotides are TGTGCCAGCAGTTACGGTAGCACCGGGGAGCTGTTTTTT. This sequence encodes CASSYGSTGELFF.

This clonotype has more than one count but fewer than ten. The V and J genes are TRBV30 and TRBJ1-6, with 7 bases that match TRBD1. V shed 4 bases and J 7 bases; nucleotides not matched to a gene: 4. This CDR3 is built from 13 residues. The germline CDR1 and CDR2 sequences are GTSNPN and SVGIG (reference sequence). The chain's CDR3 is CAWNRGGNSPLHF. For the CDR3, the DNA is TGTGCCTGGAACAGGGGAGGAAATTCACCCCTCCACTTT.

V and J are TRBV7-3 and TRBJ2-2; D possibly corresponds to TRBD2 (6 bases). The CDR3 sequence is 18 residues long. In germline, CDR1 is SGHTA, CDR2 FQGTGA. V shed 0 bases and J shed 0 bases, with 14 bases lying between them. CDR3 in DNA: TGTGCCAGCAGCTTAACGAGTGCGAGACTAGCGAACACCGGGGAGCTGTTTTTT. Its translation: CASSLTSARLANTGELFF.

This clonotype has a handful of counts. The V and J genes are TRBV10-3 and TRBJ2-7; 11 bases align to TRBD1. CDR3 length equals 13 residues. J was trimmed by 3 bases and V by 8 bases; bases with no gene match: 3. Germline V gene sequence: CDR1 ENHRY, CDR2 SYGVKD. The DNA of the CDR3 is TGTGCCATCTCTGGGACAGGGGGCTACGAGCAGTACTTC. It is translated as CAISGTGGYEQYF.